This passage covers 24 T cell receptor beta chains from one sample sequenced in a study of T cell changes during pregnancy in multiple sclerosis (dated by TCRdb to between 2018 and 2021). Libraries were made using the immunoSEQ multiplex PCR assay. In its TCRdb copy, this immuneACCESS table keeps in-frame sequences only and misses some clones. Where compared with another copy, unresolved V genes explain less than half of these, and the others have no known cause. For this sample the table gives tens of thousands of clones, of which under 95% were detected only once. The top ten clonotypes cover 0.5% to 0.75% of the sample. The sample was CD4+ T cells from peripheral blood mononuclear cells, taken in the third trimester of pregnancy. Receptors originate from a female donor with multiple sclerosis, enrolled in a pregnancy study.

This clone came up once. The rearrangement uses TRBV13 and TRBJ2-7, with D unresolved. V lost 1 base and J lost 6, with 10 bases in between. CDR1 and CDR2 (germline): PRHDT, FYEKMQ (reference sequence). The CDR3 length is 13 residues. The CDR3 is CASSLESYREQYF. The CDR3 bases are TGTGCCAGCAGCTTAGAGTCCTATCGCGAGCAGTACTTC.

V and J are TRBV4-1 and TRBJ2-2; TRBD2 aligns across 15 bases. Germline trimming cut 1 base from V and 0 bases from J; bases unmatched to any gene: 6. This CDR3 has 20 amino acids. Germline values: CDR1 MGHRA, CDR2 YSYEKL. The CDR3 loop reads CASSQAQGLAGGSNTGELFF. As DNA, the CDR3 is TGCGCCAGCAGCCAAGCACAGGGACTAGCGGGGGGTTCGAACACCGGGGAGCTGTTTTTT.

The chain employs TRBV27 and TRBJ1-3; the D gene is possibly TRBD1 (6 bases). The CDR3 sequence is 16 residues long. V shed 5 bases and J shed 4 bases, with 18 bases lying between them. Germline CDR1 reads MNHEY; CDR2 reads SMNVEV (reference sequence). This CDR3 reads CASSTTGSTPGNTIYF. DNA of the CDR3: TGTGCCAGCAGTACAACAGGGAGTACTCCCGGAAACACCATATATTTT.

The chain uses TRBV30 and TRBJ1-6; TRBD1 agrees at 8 bases. Germline V CDR1 and CDR2: GTSNPN, SVGIG (reference sequence). The ends lost 8 bases at V and 16 bases at J; junction bases unmatched: 13. The CDR3 has 12 amino acids. The CDR3 nucleotides are TGTGCCGGGTCGACAGGGGAGAGGTCACTCCACTTT. Amino acids: CAGSTGERSLHF.

The rearrangement joins TRBV18 to TRBJ1-1; the D gene is possibly TRBD1 (5 bases). Germline V gene lookup returns CDR1 KGHSH and CDR2 LQKENI. Trimming shortened V by 2 bases and J by 0 bases, and 7 bases separated the two germline ends. The CDR3 has 14 amino acids. CDR3 coding DNA: TGTGCCAGCTCACCAGACAGCATGAACACTGAAGCTTTCTTT. This codes for CASSPDSMNTEAFF.

This rearrangement joins TRBV18 to TRBJ2-5, with D possibly TRBD2 on 6 matching bases. The CDR3 loop spans 13 amino acids. Trimming pared 3 bases from V and 7 bases from J, leaving 12 bases between. Germline loops: CDR1 KGHSH, CDR2 LQKENI. The CDR3 DNA reads TGTGCCAGCTCACCCCCCGGGGAGGCGACCCAGTACTTC. As protein: CASSPPGEATQYF.

The V call is TRBV20-1, the J call TRBJ2-1; D ambiguous. CDR1 DFQATT and CDR2 SNEGSKA come from the germline V gene (reference sequence). This CDR3 has 11 amino acids. V dropped 5 bases and J dropped 3 bases, with 5 bases sitting between them. The CDR3 DNA sequence: TGCAGTGCTGAGCGCTACAATGAGCAGTTCTTC. Translating gives CSAERYNEQFF.

J is TRBJ1-1 and V is TRBV6-6; weak D call: TRBD1 (6 bases). CDR3 length: 15 amino acids. The germline gives CDR1 MNHNY, CDR2 SVGAGI (reference sequence). Trimming stripped 0 bases from V and 1 base from J, with 9 bases between. The CDR3: CASSYSDRPNTEAFF. The CDR3 region has the DNA TGTGCCAGCAGTTACTCCGACAGGCCGAACACTGAAGCTTTCTTT.

This sequence joins TRBV10-1 and TRBJ2-3, with TRBD2 matching over 7 bases. J lost 3 bases, V lost 6 bases, and 15 bases had no gene match. The CDR3 runs 17 residues. Germline V gene data show CDR1 as WNHNN and CDR2 as SYGVQD (reference sequence). CDR3 in DNA: TGCGCCAGCAGAGGCCCTGGGCCAGCGGGAAGTACAGATACGCAGTATTTT. Encoded protein: CASRGPGPAGSTDTQYF.

The rearrangement joins TRBV28 to TRBJ2-3, with D maybe TRBD2 (6 bases). CDR3 length equals 15 residues. Germline V CDR1 and CDR2: MDHEN, SYDVKM. V lost 7 bases to trimming and J lost 2 bases, with 16 bases between them. The CDR3 sequence: CASTYEAGYTDTQYF. For the CDR3, the DNA is TGTGCCAGCACCTACGAGGCGGGGTACACAGATACGCAGTATTTT.

The chain has TRBV12-5 and TRBJ1-2; tentatively, D is TRBD1 (5 bases). CDR3 length equals 14 residues. Trimming left V 5 bases short and J 2 bases short, with 12 bases between. The germline V gene has CDR1 LGHNT and CDR2 FRNRAP. DNA for the CDR3: TGTGCTAGTGGTATCTCTCGGACAAACTATGGCTACACCTTC. Protein sequence: CASGISRTNYGYTF.

The chain joins TRBV4-1 to TRBJ1-1; D gene ambiguous. Germline lookup yields CDR1 MGHRA and CDR2 YSYEKL. V lost 0 bases and J lost 5, with 13 bases in between. CDR3 length: 15 residues. For the CDR3, the DNA is TGCGCCAGCAGCCAAGATCTGAGGGCGGGTACTGAAGCTTTCTTT. It translates to CASSQDLRAGTEAFF.

Comments on this clone: One junction end does not reproduce the germline sequence, and a read error may be involved. The chain links TRBV2 to TRBJ1-5; D may be TRBD1 (5 bases). This CDR3 has 13 amino acids. CDR1 and CDR2 (germline): SNHLY, FYNNEI. The CDR3, as DNA: TGTGCCAGCGGTGAAGTGACGAAGGGACTTTTGGCTTTT. Amino acids: CASGEVTKGLLAF.

The chain carries TRBV19 and TRBJ1-1; D may be TRBD1 (5 bases). The CDR3 is 13 residues long. The germline CDR1 and CDR2 sequences are LNHDA and SQIVND (reference sequence). V was pared by 0 bases and J by 4 bases, with 6 bases between. CDR3 DNA: TGTGCCAGTAGTATAGAAAGGGGCACTGAAGCTTTCTTT. It translates to CASSIERGTEAFF.

The rearrangement uses TRBV28 and TRBJ1-5; maybe TRBD1 (5 bases). Germline loops: CDR1 MDHEN, CDR2 SYDVKM. The V end lost 6 bases, the J end lost 1 base, and 16 bases lay between the germline ends. CDR3 size: 16 residues. In nucleotides, the CDR3 is TGTGCCAGCAGGTCATATCCCCAGGGCAGCAATCAGCCCCAGCATTTT. Its translation: CASRSYPQGSNQPQHF.

The chain combines TRBV7-2 with TRBJ2-5; D is undetermined. Per germline, CDR1 SGHTA and CDR2 FQGNSA. The CDR3 runs 14 residues. Trimming shortened V by 1 base and J by 5 bases, and 11 bases separated the two germline ends. The CDR3 sequence is CASSLVVLRETQYF. The DNA for the CDR3 is TGTGCCAGCAGCTTAGTTGTCCTCCGGGAGACCCAGTACTTC.

The chain has TRBV4-1 and TRBJ2-2; a weak D match, TRBD1 (5 bases). The CDR3 sequence is 14 residues long. The V gene's germline CDR1 is MGHRA and CDR2 YSYEKL. Trimming removed 5 bases from V and 4 bases from J, with 11 bases in between. The chain's CDR3 is CASSSGHPTGELFF. CDR3 coding DNA: TGCGCCAGCAGCTCTGGACATCCCACCGGGGAGCTGTTTTTT.

This clone was observed once. This rearrangement joins TRBV6-1 to TRBJ1-1, with 7 bases fitting TRBD1. The V and J ends lost 4 bases and 12 bases, in that order; junction bases with no gene match: 5. Germline lookup yields CDR1 MNHNS and CDR2 SASEGT. The CDR3 is 11 amino acids. This CDR3 reads CASSVDRETFF. The CDR3, as DNA: TGTGCCAGCAGTGTCGACAGGGAAACTTTCTTT.

This clone was recorded only once. The J gene is TRBJ2-5, the V gene TRBV7-7; 10 bases agree with TRBD2. CDR1 is SSHAT, CDR2 FNYEAQ, per germline (reference sequence). V lost 11 bases to trimming and J lost 5 bases; unmatched junction nucleotides: 2. The CDR3 is 11 amino acids. This CDR3 reads CAVSGGETQYF. For the CDR3, the DNA is TGTGCCGTTAGCGGGGGGGAGACCCAGTACTTC.

This chain uses TRBV29-1 with TRBJ2-3; D remains ambiguous. The CDR3 length is 12 residues. V dropped 6 bases and J dropped 0 bases, with 7 bases sitting between them. The germline CDR1 and CDR2 sequences are SQVTM and ANQGSEA. CDR3 sequence (DNA): TGCAGCGTCGCGACTAGCACAGATACGCAGTATTTT. Translation gives CSVATSTDTQYF.

The genes are TRBV10-1 and TRBJ2-1; 11 nucleotides agree with TRBD2. Trimming cost V 10 bases and J 7 bases; bases outside gene matches: 12. CDR1 and CDR2 from the germline V gene are WNHNN and SYGVQD (reference sequence). The CDR3 length is 15 residues. In DNA, the CDR3 is TGCGCCAACCTCGTTAATAGCGGGAGGGGTAATGAGCAGTTCTTC. It translates to CANLVNSGRGNEQFF.

This clone has just one count. V is TRBV6-1 and J is TRBJ2-7; D not resolved. The V end was cut by 6 bases, the J end by 7 bases, with 13 bases between. Germline assignment: CDR1 MNHNS and CDR2 SASEGT. CDR3 length equals 12 residues. The CDR3 loop is CASRESLREQYF. In DNA, the CDR3 is TGTGCCAGCAGGGAATCCCTACGAGAGCAGTACTTC.

For the CDR3, the DNA is TGCAGCGCCTGGACTAGCGGGAGCCTCAACGAGCAGTACTTC. Protein product: CSAWTSGSLNEQYF. The chain employs TRBV29-1 and TRBJ2-7; 13 positions agree with TRBD2. There are 14 residues in the CDR3. J gave up 5 bases and V 7 bases, and 8 bases lay outside the gene matches. Per the germline V gene, CDR1 is SQVTM and CDR2 is ANQGSEA.

This clone has more than one count but fewer than ten. The rearrangement uses TRBV10-3 and TRBJ2-7; 10 bases agree with TRBD1. This CDR3 spans 13 amino acids. Per the germline V gene, CDR1 is ENHRY and CDR2 is SYGVKD. The V and J ends lost 6 bases and 5 bases, in that order; junction bases with no gene match: 4. The CDR3 loop is CAISPGTGDEQYF. The CDR3 DNA sequence: TGTGCCATCAGCCCCGGGACAGGGGACGAGCAGTACTTC.